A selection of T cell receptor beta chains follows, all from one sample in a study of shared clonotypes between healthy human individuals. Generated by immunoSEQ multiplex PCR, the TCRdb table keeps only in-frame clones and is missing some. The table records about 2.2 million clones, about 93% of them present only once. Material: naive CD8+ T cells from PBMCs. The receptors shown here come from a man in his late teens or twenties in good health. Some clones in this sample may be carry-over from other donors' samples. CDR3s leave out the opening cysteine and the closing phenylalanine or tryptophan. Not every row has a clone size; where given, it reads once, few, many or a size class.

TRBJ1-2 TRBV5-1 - ASSVYFGTTNFNYGYT
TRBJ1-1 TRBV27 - ASSSGGFTEAF
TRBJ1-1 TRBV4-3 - ASSQDGEGDTEAF
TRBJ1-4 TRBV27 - ASSSHGWGGSNEKLF
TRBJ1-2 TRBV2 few ASSEHGRGQEGYT
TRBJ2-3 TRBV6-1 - ASTRPDRTDTQY
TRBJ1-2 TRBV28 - ASSLPSGYYGYT
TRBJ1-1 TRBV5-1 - ASSLYGALAF
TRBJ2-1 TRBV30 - AWSTGTGFADEQF
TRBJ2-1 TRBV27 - ASSSRDGRLSEQF